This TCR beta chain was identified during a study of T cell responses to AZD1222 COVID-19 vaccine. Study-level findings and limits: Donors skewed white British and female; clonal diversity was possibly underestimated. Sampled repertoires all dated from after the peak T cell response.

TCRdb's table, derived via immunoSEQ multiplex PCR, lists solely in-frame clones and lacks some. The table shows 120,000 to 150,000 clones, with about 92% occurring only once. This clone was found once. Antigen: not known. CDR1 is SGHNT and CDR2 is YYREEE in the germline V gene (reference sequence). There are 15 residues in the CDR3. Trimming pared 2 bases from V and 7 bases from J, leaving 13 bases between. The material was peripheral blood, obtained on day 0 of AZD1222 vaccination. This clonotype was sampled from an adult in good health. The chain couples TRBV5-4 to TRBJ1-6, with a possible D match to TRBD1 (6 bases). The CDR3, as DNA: TGTGCCAGCAGCTTACCAGGGGCTGAAAATTCACCCCTCCACTTT. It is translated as CASSLPGAENSPLHF.